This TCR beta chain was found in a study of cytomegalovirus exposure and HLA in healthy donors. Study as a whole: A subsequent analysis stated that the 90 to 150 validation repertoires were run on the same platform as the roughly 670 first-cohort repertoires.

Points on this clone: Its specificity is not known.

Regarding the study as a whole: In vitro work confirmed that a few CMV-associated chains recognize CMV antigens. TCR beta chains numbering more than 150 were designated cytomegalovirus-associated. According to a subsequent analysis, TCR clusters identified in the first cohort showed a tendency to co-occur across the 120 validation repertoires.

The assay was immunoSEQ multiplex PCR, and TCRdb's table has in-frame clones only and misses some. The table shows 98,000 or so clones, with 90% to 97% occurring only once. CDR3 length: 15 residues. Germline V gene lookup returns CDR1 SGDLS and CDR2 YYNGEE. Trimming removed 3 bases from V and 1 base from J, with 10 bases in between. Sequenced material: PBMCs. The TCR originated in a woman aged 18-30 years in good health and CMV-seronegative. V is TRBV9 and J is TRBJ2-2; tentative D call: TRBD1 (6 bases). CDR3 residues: CASSGTARNTGELFF. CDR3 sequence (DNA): TGTGCCAGCAGCGGGACAGCCCGGAACACCGGGGAGCTGTTTTTT.